This TCR beta chain was found in a study of response to subunit inactivated influenza vaccine. General study findings and limits: A suggestion made by the authors is that each seasonal influenza vaccination recruits few new T cells.

Germline CDR1 and CDR2: SGHTA and FQGNSA. The CDR3 is 12 amino acids. Trimming removed 6 bases at V and 6 bases at J, with 11 bases between. TCRdb re-derived calls from the RT-PCR reads in MiXCR, one entry per CDR3 protein. The table has 450,000 to 600,000 distinct CDR3 sequences, less than 8% seen once. This clonotype appeared many times. Its target is not known. This sample comprised PBMCs from blood, obtained around 25 months after vaccination. This clonotype originated in a man between 50 and 75 years old who received an inactivated influenza vaccine. V and J are TRBV7-2 and TRBJ1-2; weak D call: TRBD1 (5 bases). The CDR3 DNA reads as TGTGCCAGCAGTCGAACCAGGGATGGCTACACCTTC. Its translation is CASSRTRDGYTF.